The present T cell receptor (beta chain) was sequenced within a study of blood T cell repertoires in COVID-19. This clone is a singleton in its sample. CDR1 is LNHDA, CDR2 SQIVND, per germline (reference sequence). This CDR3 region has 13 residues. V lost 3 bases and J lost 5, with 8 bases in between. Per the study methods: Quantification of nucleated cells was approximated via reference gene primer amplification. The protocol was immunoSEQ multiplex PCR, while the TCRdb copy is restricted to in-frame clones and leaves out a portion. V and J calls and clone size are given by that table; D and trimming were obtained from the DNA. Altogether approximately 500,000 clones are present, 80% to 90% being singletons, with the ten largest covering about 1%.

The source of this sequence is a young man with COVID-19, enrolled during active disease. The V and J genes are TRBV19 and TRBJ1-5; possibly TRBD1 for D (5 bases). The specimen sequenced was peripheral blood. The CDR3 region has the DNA TGTGCCAGTAGTATGGCCAGGGATCAGCCCCAGCATTTT. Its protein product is CASSMARDQPQHF.